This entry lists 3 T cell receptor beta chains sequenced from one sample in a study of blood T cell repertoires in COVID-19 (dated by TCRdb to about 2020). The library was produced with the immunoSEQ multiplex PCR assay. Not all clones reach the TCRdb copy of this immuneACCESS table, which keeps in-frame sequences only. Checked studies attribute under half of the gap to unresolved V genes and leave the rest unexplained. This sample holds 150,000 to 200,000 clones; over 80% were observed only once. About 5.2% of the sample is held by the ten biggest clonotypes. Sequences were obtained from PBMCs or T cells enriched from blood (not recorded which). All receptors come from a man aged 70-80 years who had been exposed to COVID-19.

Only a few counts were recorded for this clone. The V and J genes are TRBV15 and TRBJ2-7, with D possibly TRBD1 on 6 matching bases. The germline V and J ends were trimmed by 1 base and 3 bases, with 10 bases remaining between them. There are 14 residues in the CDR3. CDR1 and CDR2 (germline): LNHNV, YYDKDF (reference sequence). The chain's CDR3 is CATSRATGNYEQYF. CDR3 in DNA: TGTGCCACCAGCAGAGCCACAGGGAACTACGAGCAGTACTTC.

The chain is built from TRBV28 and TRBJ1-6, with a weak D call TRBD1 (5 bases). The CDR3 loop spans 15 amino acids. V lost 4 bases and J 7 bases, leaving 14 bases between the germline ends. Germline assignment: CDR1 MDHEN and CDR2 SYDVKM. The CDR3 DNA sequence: TGTGCCAGCAGTTCTCTTAGGGGCCTCAATTCACCCCTCCACTTT. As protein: CASSSLRGLNSPLHF.

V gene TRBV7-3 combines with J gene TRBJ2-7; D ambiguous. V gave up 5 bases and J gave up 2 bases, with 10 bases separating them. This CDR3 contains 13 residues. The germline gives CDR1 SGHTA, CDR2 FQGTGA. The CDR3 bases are TGTGCCAGCAGCGCGACTGGCACCTACGAGCAGTACTTC. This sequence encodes CASSATGTYEQYF.